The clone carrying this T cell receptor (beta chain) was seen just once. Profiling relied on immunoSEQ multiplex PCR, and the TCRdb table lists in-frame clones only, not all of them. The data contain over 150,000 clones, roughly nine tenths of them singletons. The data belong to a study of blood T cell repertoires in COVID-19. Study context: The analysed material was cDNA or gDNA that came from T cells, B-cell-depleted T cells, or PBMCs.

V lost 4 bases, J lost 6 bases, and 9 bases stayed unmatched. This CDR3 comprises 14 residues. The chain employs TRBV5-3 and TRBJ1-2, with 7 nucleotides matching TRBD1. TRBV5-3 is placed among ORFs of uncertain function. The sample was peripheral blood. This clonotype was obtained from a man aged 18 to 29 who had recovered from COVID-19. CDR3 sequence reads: CARSLPPTGDGYTF. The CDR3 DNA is TGTGCCAGAAGCCTGCCACCAACAGGGGATGGCTACACCTTC.